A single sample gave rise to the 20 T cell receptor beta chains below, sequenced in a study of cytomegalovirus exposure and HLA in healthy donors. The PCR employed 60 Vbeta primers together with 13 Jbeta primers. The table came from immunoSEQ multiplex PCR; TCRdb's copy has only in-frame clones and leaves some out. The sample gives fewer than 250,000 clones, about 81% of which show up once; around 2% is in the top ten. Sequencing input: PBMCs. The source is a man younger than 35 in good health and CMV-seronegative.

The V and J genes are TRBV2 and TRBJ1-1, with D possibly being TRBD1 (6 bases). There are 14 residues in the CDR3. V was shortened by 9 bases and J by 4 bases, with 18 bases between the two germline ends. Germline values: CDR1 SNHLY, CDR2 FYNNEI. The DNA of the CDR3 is TGTGCCAGTGACAAGACAGGAAGGAGCACTGAAGCTTTCTTT. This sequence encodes CASDKTGRSTEAFF.

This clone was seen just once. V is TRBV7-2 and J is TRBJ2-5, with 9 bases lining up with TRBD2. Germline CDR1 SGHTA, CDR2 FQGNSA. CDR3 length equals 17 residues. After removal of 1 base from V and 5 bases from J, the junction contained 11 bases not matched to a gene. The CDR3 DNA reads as TGTGCCAGCAGCTTAGTAGGCGGGAGGGCCTCGCTGGAGACCCAGTACTTC. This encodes CASSLVGGRASLETQYF.

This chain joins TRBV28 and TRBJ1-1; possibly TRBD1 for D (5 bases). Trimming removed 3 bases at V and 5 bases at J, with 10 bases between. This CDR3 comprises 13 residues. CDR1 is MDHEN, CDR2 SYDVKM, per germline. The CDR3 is CASSLRGRTEAFF. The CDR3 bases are TGTGCCAGCAGTTTGCGGGGGAGGACTGAAGCTTTCTTT.

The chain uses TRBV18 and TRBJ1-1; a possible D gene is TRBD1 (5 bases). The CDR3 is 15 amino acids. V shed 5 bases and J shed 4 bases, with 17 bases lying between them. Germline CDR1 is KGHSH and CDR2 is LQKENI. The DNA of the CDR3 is TGTGCCAGCTCATCCCTAAGTCCAGGGCTCACTGAAGCTTTCTTT. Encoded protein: CASSSLSPGLTEAFF.

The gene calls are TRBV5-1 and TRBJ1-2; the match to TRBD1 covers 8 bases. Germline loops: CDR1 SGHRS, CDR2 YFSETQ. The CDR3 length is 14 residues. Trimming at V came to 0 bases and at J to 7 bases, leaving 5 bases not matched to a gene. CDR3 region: CASSLDGQGGGYTF. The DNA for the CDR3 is TGCGCCAGCAGCTTGGACGGACAGGGAGGTGGCTACACCTTC. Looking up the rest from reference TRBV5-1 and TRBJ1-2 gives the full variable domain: KAGVTQTPRYLIKTRGQQVTLSCSPISGHRSVSWYQQTPGQGLQFLFEYFSETQRNKGNFPGRFSGRQFSNSRSEMNVSTLELGDSALYLCASSLDGQGGGYTFGSGTRLTVV.

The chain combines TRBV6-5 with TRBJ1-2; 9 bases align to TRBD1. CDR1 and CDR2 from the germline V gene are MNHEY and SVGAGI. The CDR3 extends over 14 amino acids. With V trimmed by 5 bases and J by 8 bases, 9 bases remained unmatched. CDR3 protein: CASSEGGTGRGYTF. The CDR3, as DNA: TGTGCCAGCAGTGAAGGAGGGACAGGGCGCGGCTACACCTTC.

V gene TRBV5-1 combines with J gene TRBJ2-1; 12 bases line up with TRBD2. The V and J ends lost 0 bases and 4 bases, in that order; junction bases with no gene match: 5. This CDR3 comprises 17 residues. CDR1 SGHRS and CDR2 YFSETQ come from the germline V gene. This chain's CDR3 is CASSLGGTSGLYNEQFF. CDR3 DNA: TGCGCCAGCAGCTTGGGCGGGACTAGCGGGCTTTACAATGAGCAGTTCTTC.

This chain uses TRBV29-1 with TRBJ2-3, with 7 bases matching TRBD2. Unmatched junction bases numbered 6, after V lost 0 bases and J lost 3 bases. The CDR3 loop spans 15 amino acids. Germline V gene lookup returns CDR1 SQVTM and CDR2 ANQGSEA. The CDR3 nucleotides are TGCAGCGTTGAAGATCTGGCGGGAGTTACAGATACGCAGTATTTT. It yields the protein CSVEDLAGVTDTQYF.

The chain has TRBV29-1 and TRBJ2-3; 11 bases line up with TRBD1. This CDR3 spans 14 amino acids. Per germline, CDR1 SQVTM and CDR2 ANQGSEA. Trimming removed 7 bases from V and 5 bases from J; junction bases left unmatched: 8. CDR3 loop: CSARAGTGGDTQYF. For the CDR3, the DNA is TGCAGCGCCCGAGCCGGGACAGGGGGAGATACGCAGTATTTT.

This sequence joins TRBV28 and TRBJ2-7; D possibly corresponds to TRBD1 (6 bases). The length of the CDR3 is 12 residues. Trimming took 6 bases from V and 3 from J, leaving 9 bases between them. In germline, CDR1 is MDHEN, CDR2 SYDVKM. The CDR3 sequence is CASRPQGYEQYF. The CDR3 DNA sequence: TGTGCCAGCAGACCACAGGGCTACGAGCAGTACTTC.

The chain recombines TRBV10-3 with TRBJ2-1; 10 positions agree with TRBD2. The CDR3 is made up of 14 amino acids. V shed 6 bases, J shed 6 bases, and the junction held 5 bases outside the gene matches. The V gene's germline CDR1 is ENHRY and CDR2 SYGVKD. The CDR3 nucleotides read TGTGCCATCAGAGGCCTAGCGGGGGCCAATGAGCAGTTCTTC. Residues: CAIRGLAGANEQFF.

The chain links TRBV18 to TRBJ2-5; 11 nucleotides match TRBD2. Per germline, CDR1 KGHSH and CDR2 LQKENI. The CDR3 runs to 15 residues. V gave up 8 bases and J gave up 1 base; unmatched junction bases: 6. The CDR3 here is CASELGTSGQETQYF. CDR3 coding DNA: TGTGCCAGCGAACTCGGGACTAGCGGCCAAGAGACCCAGTACTTC.

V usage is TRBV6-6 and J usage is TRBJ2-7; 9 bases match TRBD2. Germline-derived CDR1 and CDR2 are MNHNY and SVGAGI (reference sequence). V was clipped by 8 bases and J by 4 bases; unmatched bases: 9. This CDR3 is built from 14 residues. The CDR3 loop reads CASSRTSDGYEQYF. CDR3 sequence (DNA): TGTGCCAGCTCCCGGACTAGCGATGGGTACGAGCAGTACTTC.

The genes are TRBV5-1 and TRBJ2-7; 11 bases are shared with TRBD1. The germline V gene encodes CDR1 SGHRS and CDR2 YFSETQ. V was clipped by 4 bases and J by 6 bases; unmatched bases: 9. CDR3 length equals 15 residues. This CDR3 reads CASSEGTGGKPEQYF. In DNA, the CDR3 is TGCGCCAGCAGCGAGGGGACAGGGGGTAAACCCGAGCAGTACTTC.

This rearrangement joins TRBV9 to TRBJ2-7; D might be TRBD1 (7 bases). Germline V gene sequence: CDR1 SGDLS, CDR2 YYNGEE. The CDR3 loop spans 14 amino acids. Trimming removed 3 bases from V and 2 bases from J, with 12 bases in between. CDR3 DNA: TGTGCCAGCAGCGGCCAGGGGGGAACCTACGAGCAGTACTTC. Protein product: CASSGQGGTYEQYF.

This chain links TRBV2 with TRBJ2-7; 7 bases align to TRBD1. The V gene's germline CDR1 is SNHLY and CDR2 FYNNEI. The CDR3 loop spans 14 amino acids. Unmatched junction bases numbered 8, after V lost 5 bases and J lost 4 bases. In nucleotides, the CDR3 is TGTGCCAGCAGTTGGGCAGGACAGGCGTACGAGCAGTACTTC. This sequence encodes CASSWAGQAYEQYF. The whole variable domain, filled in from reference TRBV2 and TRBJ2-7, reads EPEVTQTPSHQVTQMGQEVILRCVPISNHLYFYWYRQILGQKVEFLVSFYNNEISEKSEIFDDQFSVERPDGSNFTLKIRSTKLEDSAMYFCASSWAGQAYEQYFGPGTRLTVT.

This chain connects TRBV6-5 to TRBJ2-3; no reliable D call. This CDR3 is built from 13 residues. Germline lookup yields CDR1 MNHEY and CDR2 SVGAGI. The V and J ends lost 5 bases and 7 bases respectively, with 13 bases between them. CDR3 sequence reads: CASSERALHTQYF. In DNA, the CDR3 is TGTGCCAGCAGTGAGAGAGCCCTTCATACGCAGTATTTT.

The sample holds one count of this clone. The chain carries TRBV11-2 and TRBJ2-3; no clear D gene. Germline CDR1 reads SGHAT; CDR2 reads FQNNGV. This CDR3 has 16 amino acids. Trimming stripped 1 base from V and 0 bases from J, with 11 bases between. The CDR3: CASSLAHIPSTDTQYF. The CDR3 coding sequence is TGTGCCAGCAGCTTAGCTCACATCCCTAGCACAGATACGCAGTATTTT.

CDR3 in amino acids: CASSEGRYEQYF. As DNA, the CDR3 is TGTGCCAGCAGTGAAGGCAGGTACGAGCAGTACTTC. This chain connects TRBV25-1 to TRBJ2-5; D is unresolved. The end of the DNA fits TRBJ2-7 better, so the J call may be wrong. This CDR3 is built from 12 residues. Per the germline V gene, CDR1 is MGHDK and CDR2 is SYGVNS.

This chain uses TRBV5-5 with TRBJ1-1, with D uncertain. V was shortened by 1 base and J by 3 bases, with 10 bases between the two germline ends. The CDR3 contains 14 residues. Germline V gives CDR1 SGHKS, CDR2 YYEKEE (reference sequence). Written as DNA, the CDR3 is TGTGCCAGCAGCTTGACAGAGATTTACACTGAAGCTTTCTTT. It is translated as CASSLTEIYTEAFF.